Listed here are 15 T cell receptor beta chains from one sample, sequenced in a study of control samples from healthy donors and cancer patients. Sequencing was performed with immunoSEQ multiplex PCR; in TCRdb, only in-frame clones are kept and a portion is missing. The top ten hold 3% to 3.5% of the sample, which has 140,000 to 150,000 clones, 75% to 95% seen once. The specimen sequenced was blood. All receptors derive from a man aged 30-40 years in good health.

The rearrangement uses TRBV28 and TRBJ1-1; D gene ambiguous. CDR1 and CDR2 from the germline V gene are MDHEN and SYDVKM. Trimming pared 7 bases from V and 0 bases from J, leaving 15 bases between. The CDR3 has 15 residues. CDR3 sequence (DNA): TGTGCCAGCAAGGGCGTGGTACAGTTGAACACTGAAGCTTTCTTT. Translation: CASKGVVQLNTEAFF.

Only one count was recorded for this clone. This chain uses TRBV11-2 with TRBJ2-7; 12 nucleotides match TRBD1. V was clipped by 5 bases and J by 6 bases; unmatched bases: 14. CDR1 SGHAT and CDR2 FQNNGV come from the germline V gene. The CDR3 contains 17 residues. In DNA, the CDR3 is TGTGCCAGCAGCGCTCGGCTATGGGACAGGGGGCACGGCGAGCAGTACTTC. Amino acid sequence: CASSARLWDRGHGEQYF.

J is TRBJ2-1 and V is TRBV30; no firm D call. Germline V lookup: CDR1 GTSNPN, CDR2 SVGIG (reference sequence). V gave up 2 bases and J gave up 5 bases, with 10 bases separating them. CDR3 length: 13 amino acids. CDR3 in amino acids: CAWSLGVDNEQFF. The CDR3 DNA is TGTGCCTGGAGTCTAGGAGTAGACAATGAGCAGTTCTTC.

This chain's CDR3 is CASSVLAGGYNEQFF. The CDR3 coding sequence is TGTGCCAGCAGCGTTTTAGCGGGAGGGTACAATGAGCAGTTCTTC. The chain couples TRBV9 to TRBJ2-1; 11 bases match TRBD2. Germline loops: CDR1 SGDLS, CDR2 YYNGEE. There are 15 residues in the CDR3. V shed 2 bases and J 4 bases; nucleotides not matched to a gene: 2. Looking up the rest from reference TRBV9 and TRBJ2-1 gives the full variable domain: DSGVTQTPKHLITATGQRVTLRCSPRSGDLSVYWYQQSLDQGLQFLIQYYNGEERAKGNILERFSAQQFPDLHSELNLSSLELGDSALYFCASSVLAGGYNEQFFGPGTRLTVL.

The V gene is TRBV7-9, the J gene TRBJ1-6, with 8 bases fitting TRBD1. Looked up from germline, CDR1 is SEHNR and CDR2 is FQNEAQ (reference sequence). Trimming removed 5 bases from V and 5 bases from J; junction bases left unmatched: 8. There are 16 residues in the CDR3. The CDR3 DNA reads TGTGCCAGCAGCATAGACAGGGGTTCCCATAATTCACCCCTCCACTTT. It encodes CASSIDRGSHNSPLHF.

V and J are TRBV24-1 and TRBJ2-1; 7 bases agree with TRBD2. The J segment lost 7 bases and the V segment lost 4 bases, leaving 15 bases of the junction unmatched. This CDR3 has 17 residues. Germline CDR1 KGHDR, CDR2 SFDVKD. The CDR3 loop reads CATSDPQPGTNGNEQFF. The CDR3 DNA reads TGTGCCACCAGTGACCCCCAACCCGGGACTAACGGTAATGAGCAGTTCTTC.

The chain employs TRBV20-1 and TRBJ2-7; no firm D call. Trimming removed 3 bases from V and 0 bases from J, with 12 bases in between. The CDR3 runs 14 residues. Per the germline V gene, CDR1 is DFQATT and CDR2 is SNEGSKA (reference sequence). CDR3 residues: CSASLPRNSYEQYF. The DNA of the CDR3 is TGCAGTGCTAGTCTCCCCAGAAACTCCTACGAGCAGTACTTC.

This rearrangement joins TRBV27 to TRBJ2-3; possible D gene TRBD2, 6 bases. Germline assignment: CDR1 MNHEY and CDR2 SMNVEV (reference sequence). CDR3 length equals 15 residues. V was clipped by 5 bases and J by 3 bases, with 15 bases between them. In DNA, the CDR3 is TGTGCCAGCAGTCCCAGGAGGGTAGAGACAGATACGCAGTATTTT. It translates to CASSPRRVETDTQYF.

The V call is TRBV27, the J call TRBJ2-1, with 9 nucleotides matching TRBD2. There are 16 residues in the CDR3. Germline-derived CDR1 and CDR2 are MNHEY and SMNVEV (reference sequence). J was trimmed by 6 bases and V by 5 bases; bases with no gene match: 11. The CDR3, as DNA: TGTGCCAGCAGTAAAGCGGGGGGCCCTCGGGTCAATGAGCAGTTCTTC. This sequence encodes CASSKAGGPRVNEQFF.

The chain has TRBV6-1 and TRBJ2-2, with 7 bases aligning to TRBD1. The V gene's germline CDR1 is MNHNS and CDR2 SASEGT. V shed 3 bases, J shed 4 bases, and the junction held 11 bases outside the gene matches. The CDR3 runs to 17 residues. CDR3 sequence (DNA): TGTGCCAGCAGTGAGGTTCCGACAGGGTCCCCCACCGGGGAGCTGTTTTTT. This gives the protein CASSEVPTGSPTGELFF.

The rearrangement joins TRBV6-1 to TRBJ1-6; no firm D call. The CDR3 loop spans 13 amino acids. V was pared by 2 bases and J by 10 bases, with 9 bases between. Germline CDR1 and CDR2: MNHNS and SASEGT. Here the CDR3 reads CASSESLPSPLHF. The CDR3, as DNA: TGTGCCAGCAGTGAATCCTTACCCTCACCCCTCCACTTT.

V is TRBV7-3 and J is TRBJ2-3, with D possibly called TRBD1 or TRBD2 (5 bases each). The length of the CDR3 is 15 residues. V was clipped by 0 bases and J by 5 bases, with 12 bases between them. CDR1 is SGHTA and CDR2 is FQGTGA in the germline V gene. The chain's CDR3 is CASSLTGIGGDTQYF. In DNA form, the CDR3 reads TGTGCCAGCAGCTTAACTGGGATTGGGGGAGATACGCAGTATTTT.

The chain employs TRBV28 and TRBJ1-2; perhaps TRBD1 as D (6 bases). The V end was cut by 5 bases, the J end by 4 bases, with 11 bases between. The CDR3 contains 13 residues. Germline CDR1 reads MDHEN; CDR2 reads SYDVKM. CDR3 protein: CASSKQGPYGYTF. The CDR3 DNA sequence: TGTGCCAGCAGTAAACAGGGTCCCTATGGCTACACCTTC.

The CDR3 here is CAISESINSPLHF. In DNA form, the CDR3 reads TGTGCCATCAGTGAGTCTATAAATTCACCCCTCCACTTT. The chain employs TRBV10-3 and TRBJ1-6; D is ambiguous. V lost 0 bases, J lost 7 bases, and 4 bases lay in between. This CDR3 spans 13 amino acids. CDR1 is ENHRY, CDR2 SYGVKD, per germline.

The gene calls are TRBV6-1 and TRBJ2-7; 8 bases map to TRBD1. Trimming cost V 3 bases and J 2 bases; bases outside gene matches: 9. Germline-derived CDR1 and CDR2 are MNHNS and SASEGT. CDR3 length: 16 amino acids. CDR3 in DNA: TGTGCCAGCAGTGAGCCCGGACAGGGCAAAACCTACGAGCAGTACTTC. It specifies CASSEPGQGKTYEQYF.